This TCR beta chain was observed in a study of identifying expanded T cells in peripheral blood. A remark on this clone: The junction does not match germline at one end; this may be a read error.

Only in-frame clones appear in the TCRdb table, and some are missing; sequencing was by immunoSEQ multiplex PCR. Of about 89,000 clones listed, approximately 88% are singletons. The V gene's germline CDR1 is SGHTA and CDR2 FQGNSA. This CDR3 has 13 residues. The clonotype was recovered from a person aged 18 to 75 in good health. Material: blood. This sequence joins TRBV7-2 and TRBJ2-5; 12 bases align to TRBD2. This CDR3 reads CASSLQLAGGADF. The CDR3 region has the DNA TGTGCCAGCAGCTTACAACTAGCGGGAGGCGCCGACTTC. The full variable domain, with the rest looked up from reference TRBV7-2 and TRBJ2-5, is GAGVSQSPSNKVTEKGKDVELRCDPISGHTALYWYRQSLGQGLEFLIYFQGNSAPDKSGLPSDRFSAERTGGSVSTLTIQRTQQEDSAVYLCASSLQLAGGADFGPGTRLLVL.